These T cell receptor beta chains were read from a single sample in a study of a mutant IDH1 vaccine in newly diagnosed glioma. The protocol was immunoSEQ multiplex PCR, while the TCRdb copy is restricted to in-frame clones and leaves out a portion. Of tens of thousands of clones in the sample, around nine tenths were seen once. Their antigens are not known. Specimen: PBMCs, collected from a glioma patient whose treatment included an IDH1 peptide vaccine. The source of these receptors is a woman between 45 and 60 years old with glioma. Each CDR3 is given with its conserved first and last residue. The D gene is left open where the match is weak. Clone sizes are given selectively: once, few, many, or a class where the clone is expanded.

d_call j_call v_call clone_size cdr3_length cdr3_aa cdr3_nt
. TRBJ2-4 TRBV30 . 16 CAWSSGRGAAKNIQYF TGTGCCTGGAGCTCCGGTCGGGGGGCGGCCAAAAACATTCAGTACTTC
TRBD2 TRBJ2-1 TRBV5-5 . 16 CASNRGSGTSYNEQFF TGTGCCAGCAACCGGGGTAGCGGGACGTCCTACAATGAGCAGTTCTTC
. TRBJ2-1 TRBV7-6 . 16 CASSRGGGSTYNEQFF TGTGCCAGCAGCAGGGGGGGCGGGAGCACCTACAATGAGCAGTTCTTC
. TRBJ2-3 TRBV15 . 15 CATSREPQGTDTQYF TGTGCCACCAGCAGAGAGCCCCAGGGCACAGATACGCAGTATTTT
. TRBJ2-1 TRBV7-8 once 20 CASSPYRVLGTFGTYNEQFF TGTGCCAGCAGCCCATACAGGGTTTTGGGCACGTTTGGGACGTACAATGAGCAGTTCTTC
. TRBJ1-1 TRBV5-6 few 14 CASSLASLAGEAFF TGTGCCAGCAGCTTGGCTTCGTTGGCAGGTGAAGCTTTCTTT
. TRBJ1-2 TRBV9 . 12 CASKAGVYGYTF TGTGCCAGCAAGGCGGGGGTCTATGGCTACACCTTC
. TRBJ1-1 TRBV28 . 13 CASSSGQNTEAFF TGTGCCAGCAGTTCCGGACAGAACACTGAAGCTTTCTTT
. TRBJ2-7 TRBV6-1 medium-sized 14 CASSESPGSYEQYF TGTGCCAGCAGTGAATCTCCCGGATCCTACGAGCAGTACTTC
TRBD1 TRBJ1-2 TRBV28 . 14 CASMSWQGARGYTF TGTGCCAGTATGTCGTGGCAGGGGGCGCGGGGCTACACCTTC
. TRBJ1-5 TRBV28 . 12 CASRQSNQPQHF TGTGCCAGCAGACAGAGCAATCAGCCCCAGCATTTT
. TRBJ2-3 TRBV7-9 . 13 CASSSLSTDTQYF TGTGCCAGCAGCTCGCTAAGCACAGATACGCAGTATTTT
TRBD1 TRBJ2-4 TRBV2 . 15 CASSEAQGDINIQYF TGTGCCAGCAGTGAAGCGCAGGGGGATATAAACATTCAGTACTTC
. TRBJ2-3 TRBV30 . 14 CAWGTLLSTDTQYF TGTGCCTGGGGTACCCTCCTTAGCACAGATACGCAGTATTTT
. TRBJ2-7 TRBV6-1 . 14 CASSAGYTTYEQYF TGTGCCAGCAGTGCAGGATATACTACCTACGAGCAGTACTTC
TRBD2 TRBJ2-1 TRBV19 . 17 CASSIDRLAGGRNEQFF TGTGCCAGTAGTATCGACAGGCTAGCGGGAGGGCGGAATGAGCAGTTCTTC
TRBD2 TRBJ2-7 TRBV27 . 17 CASSSQGLAGGSYEQYF TGTGCCAGCAGTTCACAAGGACTAGCGGGAGGGTCATACGAGCAGTACTTC
. TRBJ2-7 TRBV19 . 14 CASSIDLEGYEQYF TGTGCCAGTAGTATAGATCTGGAGGGGTACGAGCAGTACTTC
. TRBJ1-1 TRBV18 . 14 CASSPVQPNTEAFF TGTGCCAGCTCACCAGTCCAGCCGAACACTGAAGCTTTCTTT